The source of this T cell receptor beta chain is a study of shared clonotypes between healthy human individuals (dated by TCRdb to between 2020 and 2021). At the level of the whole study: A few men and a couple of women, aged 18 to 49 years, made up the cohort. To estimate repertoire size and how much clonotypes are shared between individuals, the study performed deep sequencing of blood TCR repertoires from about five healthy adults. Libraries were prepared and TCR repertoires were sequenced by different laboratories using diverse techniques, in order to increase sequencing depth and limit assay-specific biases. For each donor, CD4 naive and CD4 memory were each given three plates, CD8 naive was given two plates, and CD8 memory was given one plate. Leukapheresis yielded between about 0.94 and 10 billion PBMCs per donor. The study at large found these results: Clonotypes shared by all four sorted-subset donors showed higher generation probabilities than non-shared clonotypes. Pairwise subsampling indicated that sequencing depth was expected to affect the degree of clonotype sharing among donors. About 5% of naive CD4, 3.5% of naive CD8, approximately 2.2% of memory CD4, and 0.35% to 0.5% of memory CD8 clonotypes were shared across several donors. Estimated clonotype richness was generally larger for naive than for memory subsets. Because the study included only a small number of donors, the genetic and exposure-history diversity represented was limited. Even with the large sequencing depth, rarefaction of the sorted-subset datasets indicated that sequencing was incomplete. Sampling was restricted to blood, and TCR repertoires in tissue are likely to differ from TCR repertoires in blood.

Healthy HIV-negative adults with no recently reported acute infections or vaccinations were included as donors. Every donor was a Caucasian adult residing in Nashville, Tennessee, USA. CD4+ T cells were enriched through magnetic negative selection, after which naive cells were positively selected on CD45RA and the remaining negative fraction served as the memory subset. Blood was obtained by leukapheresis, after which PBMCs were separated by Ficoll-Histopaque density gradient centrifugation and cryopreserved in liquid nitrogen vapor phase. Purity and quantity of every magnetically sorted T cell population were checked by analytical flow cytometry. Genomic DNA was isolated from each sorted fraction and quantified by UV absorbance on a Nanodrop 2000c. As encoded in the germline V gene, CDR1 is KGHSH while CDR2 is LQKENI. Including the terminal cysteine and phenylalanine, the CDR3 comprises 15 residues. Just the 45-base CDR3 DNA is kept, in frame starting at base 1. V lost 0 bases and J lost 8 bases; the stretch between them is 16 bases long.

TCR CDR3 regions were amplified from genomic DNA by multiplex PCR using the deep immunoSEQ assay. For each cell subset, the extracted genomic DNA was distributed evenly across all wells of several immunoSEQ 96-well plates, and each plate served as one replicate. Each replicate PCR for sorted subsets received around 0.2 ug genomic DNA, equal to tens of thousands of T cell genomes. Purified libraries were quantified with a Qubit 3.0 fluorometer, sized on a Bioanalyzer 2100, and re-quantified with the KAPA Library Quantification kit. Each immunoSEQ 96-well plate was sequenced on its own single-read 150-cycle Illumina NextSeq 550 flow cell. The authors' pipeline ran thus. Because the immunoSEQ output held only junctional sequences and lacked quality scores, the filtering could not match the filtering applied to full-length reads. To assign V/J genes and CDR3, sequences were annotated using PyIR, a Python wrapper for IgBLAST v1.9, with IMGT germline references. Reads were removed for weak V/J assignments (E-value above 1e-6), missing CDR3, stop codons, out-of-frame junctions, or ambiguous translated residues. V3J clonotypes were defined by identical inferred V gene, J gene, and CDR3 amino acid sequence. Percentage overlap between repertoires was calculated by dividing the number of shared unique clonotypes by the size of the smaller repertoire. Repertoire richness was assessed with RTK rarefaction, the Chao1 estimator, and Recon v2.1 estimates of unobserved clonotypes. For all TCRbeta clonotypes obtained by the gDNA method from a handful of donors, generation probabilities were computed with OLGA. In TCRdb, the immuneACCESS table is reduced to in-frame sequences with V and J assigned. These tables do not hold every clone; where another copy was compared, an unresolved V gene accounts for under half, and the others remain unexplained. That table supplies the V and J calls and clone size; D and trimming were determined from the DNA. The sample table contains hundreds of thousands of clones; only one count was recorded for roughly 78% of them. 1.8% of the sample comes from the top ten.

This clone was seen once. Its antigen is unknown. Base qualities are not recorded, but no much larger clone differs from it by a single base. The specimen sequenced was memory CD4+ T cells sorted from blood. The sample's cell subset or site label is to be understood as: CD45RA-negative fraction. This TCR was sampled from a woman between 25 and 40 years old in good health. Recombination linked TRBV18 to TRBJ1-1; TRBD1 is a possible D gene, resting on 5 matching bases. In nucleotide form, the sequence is TGTGCCAGCTCACCACCGTTTTCTACGGGGGAGGAAGCTTTCTTT. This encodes CASSPPFSTGEEAFF.